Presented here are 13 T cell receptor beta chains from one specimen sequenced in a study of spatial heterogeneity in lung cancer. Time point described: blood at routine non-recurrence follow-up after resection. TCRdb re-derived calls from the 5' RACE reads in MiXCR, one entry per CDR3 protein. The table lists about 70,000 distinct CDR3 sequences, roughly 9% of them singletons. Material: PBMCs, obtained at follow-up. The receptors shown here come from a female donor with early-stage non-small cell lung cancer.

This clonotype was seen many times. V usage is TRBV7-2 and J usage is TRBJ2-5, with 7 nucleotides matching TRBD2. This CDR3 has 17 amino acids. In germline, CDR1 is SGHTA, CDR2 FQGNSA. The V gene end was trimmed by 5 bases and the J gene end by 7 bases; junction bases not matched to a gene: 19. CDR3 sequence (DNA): TGTGCCAGCAGCCTGGGACGGCCCGGGAGGTCGGCCGTGACCCAGTACTTC. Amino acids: CASSLGRPGRSAVTQYF.

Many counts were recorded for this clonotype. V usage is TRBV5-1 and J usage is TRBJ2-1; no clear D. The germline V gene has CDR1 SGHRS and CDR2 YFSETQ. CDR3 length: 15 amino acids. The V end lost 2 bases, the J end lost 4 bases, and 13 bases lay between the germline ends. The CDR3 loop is CASSLSWGGYNEQFF. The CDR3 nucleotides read TGCGCCAGCAGCTTAAGCTGGGGTGGGTACAATGAGCAGTTCTTC.

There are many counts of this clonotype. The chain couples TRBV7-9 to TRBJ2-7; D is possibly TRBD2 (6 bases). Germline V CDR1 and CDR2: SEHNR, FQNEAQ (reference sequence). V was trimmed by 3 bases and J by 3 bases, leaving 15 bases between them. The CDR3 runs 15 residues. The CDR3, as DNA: TGTGCCAGCAGCTTGGGACTGGGAAGGAACTACGAGCAGTACTTC. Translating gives CASSLGLGRNYEQYF.

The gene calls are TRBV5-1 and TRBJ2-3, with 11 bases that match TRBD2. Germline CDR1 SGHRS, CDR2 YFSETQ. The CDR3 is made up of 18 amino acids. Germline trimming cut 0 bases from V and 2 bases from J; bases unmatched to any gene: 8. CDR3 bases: TGCGCCAGCAGCTTGGACTCGGGACTAGCGGCAATCACAGATACGCAGTATTTT. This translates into CASSLDSGLAAITDTQYF.

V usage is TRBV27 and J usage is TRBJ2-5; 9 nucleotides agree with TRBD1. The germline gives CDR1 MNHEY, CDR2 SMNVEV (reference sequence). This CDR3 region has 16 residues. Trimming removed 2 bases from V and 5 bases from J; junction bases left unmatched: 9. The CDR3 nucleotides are TGTGCCAGCAGTTTACTCGGGACAGGGTTTGCGGAGACCCAGTACTTC. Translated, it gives CASSLLGTGFAETQYF.

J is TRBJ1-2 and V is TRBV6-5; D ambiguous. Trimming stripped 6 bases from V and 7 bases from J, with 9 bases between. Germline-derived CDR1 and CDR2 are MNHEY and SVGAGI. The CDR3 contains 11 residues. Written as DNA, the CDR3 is TGTGCCAGCAGAGTACGCGGTGGCTACACCTTC. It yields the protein CASRVRGGYTF.

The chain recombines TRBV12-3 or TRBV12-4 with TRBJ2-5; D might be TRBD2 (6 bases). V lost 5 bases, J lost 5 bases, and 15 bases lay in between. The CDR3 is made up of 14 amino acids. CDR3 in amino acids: CASSPGLEGETQYF. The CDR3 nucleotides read TGTGCCAGCAGTCCTGGACTGGAGGGGGAGACCCAGTACTTC.

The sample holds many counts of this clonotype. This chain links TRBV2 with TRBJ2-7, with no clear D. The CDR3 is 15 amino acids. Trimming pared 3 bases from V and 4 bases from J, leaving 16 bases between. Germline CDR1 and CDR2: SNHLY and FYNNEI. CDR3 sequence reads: CASSDGYSQIYEQYF. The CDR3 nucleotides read TGTGCCAGCAGTGACGGGTACAGTCAAATTTACGAGCAGTACTTC.

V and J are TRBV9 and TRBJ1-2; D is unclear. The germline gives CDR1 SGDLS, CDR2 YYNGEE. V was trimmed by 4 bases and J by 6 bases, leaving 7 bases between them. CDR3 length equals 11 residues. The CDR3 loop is CASSYGDGYTF. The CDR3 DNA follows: TGTGCCAGCAGCTATGGGGATGGCTACACCTTC.

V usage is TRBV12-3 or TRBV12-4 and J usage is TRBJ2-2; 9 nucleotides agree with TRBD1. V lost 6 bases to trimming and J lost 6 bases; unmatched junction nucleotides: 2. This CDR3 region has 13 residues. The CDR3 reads CASRGQGSGELFF. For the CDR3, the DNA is TGTGCCAGCAGGGGACAGGGTTCCGGGGAGCTGTTTTTT.

CDR3 loop: CASIDAYSYEQYF. In DNA, the CDR3 is TGTGCCAGCATCGACGCGTACTCCTACGAGCAGTACTTC. The J gene is TRBJ2-7, the V gene TRBV6-5; D uncertain. The CDR3 length is 13 residues. Trimming left V 7 bases short and J 0 bases short, with 10 bases between. Germline V gene sequence: CDR1 MNHEY, CDR2 SVGAGI.

This CDR3 is CASSLGETEAFF. The CDR3 DNA follows: TGTGCCAGCAGCTTAGGCGAAACTGAAGCTTTCTTT. The chain links TRBV11-2 to TRBJ1-1; no definite D call. Looked up from germline, CDR1 is SGHAT and CDR2 is FQNNGV. CDR3 length: 12 residues. Trimming took 1 base from V and 5 from J, leaving 5 bases between them.

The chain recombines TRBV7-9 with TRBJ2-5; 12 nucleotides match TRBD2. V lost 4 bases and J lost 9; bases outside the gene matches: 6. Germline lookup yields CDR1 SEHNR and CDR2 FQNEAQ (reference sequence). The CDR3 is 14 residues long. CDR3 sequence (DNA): TGTGCCAGCAGCTCAAGACTAGCGGGAGTGGCCCAGTACTTC. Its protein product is CASSSRLAGVAQYF.